This is a list of T cell receptor beta chains from one sample in a study of metastatic and nonmetastatic thyroid tumors. TCRdb recomputed clones from the PCR reads via MiXCR. The data hold about 42,000 clones, with 9% to 14% observed a single time. The specimen sequenced was blood. The receptors shown here come from a male donor with papillary thyroid cancer or a benign thyroid nodule (not recorded which). Some clones in this sample may be carry-over from other donors' samples. Both conserved end residues are part of each CDR3. The order of the fields is J gene, V gene, CDR3 protein.

j_call: TRBJ1-1; v_call: TRBV6-1; cdr3_aa: CASSEAGTASEAFF
j_call: TRBJ2-7; v_call: TRBV12-3/TRBV12-4; cdr3_aa: CASKDRSRYEQYF
j_call: TRBJ1-6; v_call: TRBV11-3; cdr3_aa: CASSLDTESPLHF
j_call: TRBJ2-1; v_call: TRBV5-1; cdr3_aa: CASSLDGRGTSKRYNEQFF
j_call: TRBJ2-3; v_call: TRBV6-1; cdr3_aa: CASSRQRTDTQYF
j_call: TRBJ2-2; v_call: TRBV19; cdr3_aa: CASSIRARNTGELFF
j_call: TRBJ1-5; v_call: TRBV7-2; cdr3_aa: CASSLLYSNQPQHF
j_call: TRBJ2-5; v_call: TRBV6-5; cdr3_aa: CASSYSRPPRTQYF
j_call: TRBJ2-5; v_call: TRBV6-2/TRBV6-3; cdr3_aa: CASSYPRDRGLAGEETQYF
j_call: TRBJ2-7; v_call: TRBV4-3; cdr3_aa: CASSQGGTSWKSYEQYF
j_call: TRBJ1-1; v_call: TRBV6-6; cdr3_aa: CASSYRGRGGNTEAFF
j_call: TRBJ1-3; v_call: TRBV4-3; cdr3_aa: CASSQVWGQGGNTIYF
j_call: TRBJ1-5; v_call: TRBV19; cdr3_aa: CASSTVGNQPQHF
j_call: TRBJ2-1; v_call: TRBV5-1; cdr3_aa: CASRGEGLNEQFF
j_call: .; v_call: TRBV6-2/TRBV6-3; cdr3_aa: CASSRPRLAYGTDTQYF
j_call: TRBJ1-6; v_call: TRBV4-2; cdr3_aa: CASSQGSGYNPPLHF
j_call: TRBJ1-4; v_call: TRBV4-1; cdr3_aa: CASSQDGGYRVATNEKLFF
j_call: TRBJ2-7; v_call: TRBV7-2; cdr3_aa: CASSQGQVFYEQYF
j_call: TRBJ2-7; v_call: TRBV4-3; cdr3_aa: CASSQDFGTHSYEQYF
j_call: TRBJ1-2; v_call: TRBV6-1; cdr3_aa: CASTSGTGQNGYTF
j_call: TRBJ2-5; v_call: TRBV4-2; cdr3_aa: CASSRLGETQYF
j_call: TRBJ2-3; v_call: TRBV6-5; cdr3_aa: CASSYSPGGADTQYF
j_call: TRBJ2-7; v_call: TRBV19; cdr3_aa: CASSPVYMVAEQYF
j_call: TRBJ2-7; v_call: TRBV20-1; cdr3_aa: CSATNNVGGASYEQYF
j_call: TRBJ1-3; v_call: TRBV7-9; cdr3_aa: CASGEGAGGNTIYF
j_call: TRBJ2-3; v_call: TRBV6-2/TRBV6-3; cdr3_aa: CASSSLSRENTDTQYF
j_call: TRBJ2-2; v_call: TRBV19; cdr3_aa: CASSILLGGALNTGELFF
j_call: TRBJ2-2; v_call: TRBV6-4; cdr3_aa: CASSASGENGELFF
j_call: TRBJ2-3; v_call: TRBV11-3; cdr3_aa: CASSLGSGSGATDTQYF
j_call: TRBJ1-2; v_call: TRBV6-1; cdr3_aa: CASTADGNSPFWCYTF
j_call: TRBJ2-3; v_call: TRBV6-4; cdr3_aa: CASSERPTDTQYF
j_call: TRBJ1-2; v_call: TRBV27; cdr3_aa: CASSLEGQGLYGGYTF
j_call: TRBJ2-2; v_call: TRBV4-1; cdr3_aa: CASSQEPGALAGELFF
j_call: TRBJ1-2; v_call: TRBV14; cdr3_aa: CASSQGTAMFYGYTF
j_call: TRBJ2-7; v_call: TRBV19; cdr3_aa: CATSPKSSYEQYF
j_call: TRBJ2-7; v_call: TRBV11-2; cdr3_aa: CASSLVSTSGSYEQYF
j_call: TRBJ1-5; v_call: TRBV19; cdr3_aa: CASTRQDSNQPQHF
j_call: TRBJ2-7; v_call: TRBV19; cdr3_aa: CASKKRQGDYEQYF
j_call: TRBJ2-7; v_call: TRBV6-1; cdr3_aa: CASSPGGSSPYEQYF
j_call: TRBJ2-3; v_call: TRBV7-9; cdr3_aa: CASSPQNTQYF
j_call: TRBJ2-1; v_call: TRBV12-3/TRBV12-4; cdr3_aa: CASSRVLVIDEQFF
j_call: TRBJ1-5; v_call: TRBV6-1; cdr3_aa: CASQGSNQPQHF
j_call: TRBJ1-3; v_call: TRBV4-1; cdr3_aa: CASSQRGIGNTIYF